The T cell receptor (beta chain) under discussion was sequenced for a study of beta chain features in type 1 diabetes (dated by TCRdb to 2016 to 2018). Regarding the research as a whole: No differences in mean age, gender distribution, total cell number or subset yield were found between patients and healthy donors. A total of just under 110,000,000 sorted cells were examined across all samples, and RNA yield correlated strongly with the number of cells per subset. In the study, TCRB repertoires of sorted circulating CD4+ T cell subsets from recently diagnosed type 1 diabetes patients were compared with those of matched healthy donors. Regulatory and stem cell-like memory subsets were isolated from only 8 patients and about 8 healthy donors, whereas naive and central memory subsets came from all 30 or so donors. What the research found in general, with its limitations: Type 1 diabetes patients showed a moderate but significant shortening of TCRB CDR3 length in all four CD4+ subsets. Because cDNA was sequenced instead of genomic DNA, activated cells with high expression could be over-represented, although the groups did not differ in activation or CD3 levels. PCR might favor shorter templates, but patient and control samples were amplified and corrected together, so any skew would affect both groups equally. The naive, central memory and regulatory TCRB repertoires appeared to resemble one another more closely among patients than among healthy donors. At VDJ recombination sites, type 1 diabetes patients had fewer insertions and more deleted nucleotides, which implies abnormalities in thymic rearrangement. Because the HLA sub-analyses included only small numbers of individuals, any influence of HLA type on TCRB rearrangement was left unresolved.

Concerning this clone: Its antigen remains unidentified. Base quality data are lacking; no much larger clone is found one base away.

The entire amount of isolated RNA was reverse transcribed using the High Capacity cDNA Reverse Transcription Kit, so the sequenced TCRB transcripts were expressed ones. Deep immunoSEQ sequencing was applied to naive, central memory and regulatory T cell samples, giving an average of about 3.7 million total reads per sample. Sorted cells were lysed in RLT buffer, and RNA was extracted using DNase-treated RNeasy Micro or Mini kits according to cell number. To prevent cross-contamination, each cell subset was processed individually, whereas patient and healthy donor samples were processed jointly. The immunoSEQ multiplex PCR was used to amplify TCRB sequences from cDNA, generating 87-bp fragments that spanned the CDR3 region. Amplicons were sequenced on the Illumina HiSeq platform. Regarding the original processing steps: PCR bias was corrected computationally using synthetic template baselines, and reads within Hamming distance 2 were collapsed, with unmergeable singletons discarded. Reads were aligned against IMGT so that V, D and J genes, CDR3 length and insertions or deletions at six rearrangement sites could be assigned. Within each subset, clonotype counts were normalized to sorted cell number, and only after that were true diversity and Gini coefficients computed with the tcR R package. The overlap coefficient, calculated on TCRB nucleotide sequences, was used to measure repertoire sharing. Out-of-frame TCRB sequences from naive cells were analyzed to stand in for the pre-selection repertoire. TCRdb carries this immuneACCESS record with in-frame sequences only. Its versions omit some clonotypes, under half of them owing to an unresolved V gene in the studies checked, with the rest unexplained. Clonal size and the V and J genes are those of that table, whereas D and trimming came from the DNA. The sample has 330,000 or so clones on record, around 19% of them singletons. The ten largest clones take up around 0.044% of the sample.

The germline V gene gives CDR1 as SGHRS and CDR2 as YFSETQ. CDR3 length: 15 amino acids, cysteine to phenylalanine. Kept here is only the CDR3 DNA, which spans 45 bases and is read in frame from base 1. V is trimmed back by 3 bases and J by 10 bases, and the junction contains 11 bases that no gene match accounts for. A single peripheral blood draw of around 100 mL on average was collected from each donor into heparinised tubes. Naive, central memory, regulatory and stem cell-like memory CD4+ T cells were sorted on a BD FACSAria II using a panel including CD45RO, CCR7, CD25, CD127, CD95 and CD27. All sorted populations exceeded 95% purity. PBMCs were isolated immediately by Lymphoprep density gradient centrifugation and stained directly without culture. Samples were stained and sorted in pairs, with one healthy donor and one patient per experiment, so that batch effects were minimized.

Sequenced material: naive CD4+ T cells from blood. In light of the paper, this sample's cell subset or site label describes: true naive CD4+ T cells. Recombination linked TRBV5-1 to TRBJ2-1; 9 bases in between match TRBD2. The sequence derives from a woman under 30 in good health. Read as DNA, the sequence is TGCGCCAGCAGCTCGACTAGCGGATGGTCCAGGGAGCAGTTCTTC. Its translation reads: CASSSTSGWSREQFF.